This TCR beta chain is drawn from a study of tumour-infiltrating T cells in Burkitt lymphoma. Study overall: Survival, overall and progression-free, tracked with productive clonality.

TCRdb's copy holds only in-frame clones and misses some; the assay was immunoSEQ multiplex PCR. The repertoire consists of about 14,000 clones, with roughly 75% occurring once and the leading ten covering 6.5% to 7.5%. CDR1 is MNHNS, CDR2 SASEGT, per germline. Trimming removed 1 base from V and 5 bases from J, with 18 bases in between. The CDR3 totals 16 residues. Input material: tumor tissue. This clonotype was sampled from a human donor with diffuse large B-cell lymphoma. This rearrangement joins TRBV6-1 to TRBJ2-7, with D unresolved. CDR3 in DNA: TGTGCCAGCAGTGAAGTTCCGGCCCCCGCCGTGGACGAGCAGTACTTC. Translation gives CASSEVPAPAVDEQYF.